This T cell receptor beta chain was sequenced in a study of blood T cells in healthy people across ages. Findings of the study overall: Relative to aged donors, long-lived donors carried more naive CD4+ cells and displayed higher diversity. Per-million-T-cell TCR beta diversity fell roughly linearly with age.

On this clonotype itself: No antigen is known for it.

A second PCR of roughly 7 to 11 cycles used a sample-barcoded 5' primer and a J-beta primer mix. In TCRdb, the 5' RACE reads were re-called with MiXCR into one record per CDR3 protein. The table records 1.5 million to 2 million distinct CDR3 sequences, 49% of them present only once. This CDR3 region has 14 residues. V dropped 5 bases and J dropped 5 bases, with 12 bases sitting between them. CDR1 SGHTA and CDR2 FQGNSA come from the germline V gene. The chain uses TRBV7-2 and TRBJ2-2; a weak D match, TRBD2 (6 bases). The source of this sequence is a woman aged 40 to 55 in good health. The sample was blood. The CDR3 here is CASSPLGTTGELFF. In DNA, the CDR3 is TGTGCCAGCAGCCCACTAGGGACTACCGGGGAGCTGTTTTTT.